One sample yielded the 32 T cell receptor beta chains listed below, sequenced in a study of CD8 T cells in Susac syndrome. About 0.5 to 1 ug RNA was reverse transcribed with random hexamers. TCRdb used MiXCR to reprocess the immunoSEQ multiplex PCR reads, holding one entry per CDR3 protein. This sample has about 140,000 distinct CDR3 sequences; approximately 95% occur once, and the top ten carry 0.13% to 0.15%. Material for sequencing was CD4+ T cells from PBMCs. The receptors stem from a human donor with Susac syndrome.

In its sample, this clonotype was seen once. The V gene is TRBV12-3 or TRBV12-4, the J gene TRBJ1-2; D is uncertain. This CDR3 comprises 12 residues. Trimming shortened V by 3 bases and J by 6 bases, and 8 bases separated the two germline ends. In nucleotides, the CDR3 is TGTGCCAGCAGTTTGGAGGGAAATGGCTACACCTTC. This codes for CASSLEGNGYTF.

The CDR3 here is CASSLGPWPQHF. The CDR3 coding sequence is TGTGCCAGCAGCTTAGGACCGTGGCCCCAGCATTTT. The gene calls are TRBV14 and TRBJ1-5; D gene unclear. The length of the CDR3 is 12 residues. The V end was cut by 5 bases, the J end by 9 bases, with 11 bases between. Per the germline V gene, CDR1 is SGHDN and CDR2 is FVKESK. Variable domain in full (rest from reference TRBV14 and TRBJ1-5): EAGVTQFPSHSVIEKGQTVTLRCDPISGHDNLYWYRRVMGKEIKFLLHFVKESKQDESGMPNNRFLAERTGGTYSTLKVQPAELEDSGVYFCASSLGPWPQHFGDGTRLSIL.

The rearrangement links TRBV27 to TRBJ1-1; no reliable D call. Germline V gene lookup returns CDR1 MNHEY and CDR2 SMNVEV (reference sequence). This CDR3 has 16 amino acids. Deletions cut 1 base from V and 1 base from J, with 13 bases between. For the CDR3, the DNA is TGTGCCAGCAGTTTATTGACCGGCCTTGGGAACACTGAAGCTTTCTTT. It yields the protein CASSLLTGLGNTEAFF.

The J gene is TRBJ2-7, the V gene TRBV30; 7 nucleotides align to TRBD1. Germline V gene lookup returns CDR1 GTSNPN and CDR2 SVGIG (reference sequence). The CDR3 is made up of 11 amino acids. Trimming cost V 5 bases and J 3 bases; bases outside gene matches: 1. The CDR3, as DNA: TGTGCCTGGGACAGGGACTACGAGCAGTACTTC. This gives the protein CAWDRDYEQYF.

This clonotype appeared a single time. The chain combines TRBV5-4 with TRBJ2-3, with 9 bases lining up with TRBD2. The CDR3 runs to 15 residues. J gave up 6 bases and V 2 bases, and 7 bases lay outside the gene matches. The germline gives CDR1 SGHNT, CDR2 YYREEE (reference sequence). DNA of the CDR3: TGTGCCAGCAGCTTAGGACCTAGCGGGAAGGATACGCAGTATTTT. Amino acids: CASSLGPSGKDTQYF.

The chain combines TRBV10-3 with TRBJ1-2; 8 positions agree with TRBD1. The CDR3 sequence is 14 residues long. Germline V lookup: CDR1 ENHRY, CDR2 SYGVKD. V trimming: 9 bases; J trimming: 4 bases; junction bases outside the gene matches: 10. The CDR3 reads CAITPDRDGYGYTF. CDR3 bases: TGTGCCATAACCCCGGACAGGGACGGCTATGGCTACACCTTC.

The chain employs TRBV6-2 or TRBV6-3 and TRBJ2-4; no firm D call. The V end lost 0 bases, the J end lost 0 bases, and 6 bases lay between the germline ends. The CDR3 loop spans 15 amino acids. The germline gives CDR1 MNHEY, CDR2 SVGEGT. CDR3 residues: CASSYSALAKNIQYF. The CDR3 nucleotides are TGTGCCAGCAGTTACTCTGCACTAGCCAAAAACATTCAGTACTTC.

The genes are TRBV6-5 and TRBJ2-5, with TRBD1 matching over 8 bases. With 5 bases clipped from V and 5 bases from J, the junction kept 7 bases outside the gene matches. Germline V lookup: CDR1 MNHEY, CDR2 SVGAGI. CDR3 size: 14 residues. The CDR3 nucleotides read TGTGCCAGCAGTGCGTCGACAGGGGTCGAGACCCAGTACTTC. Translating it yields CASSASTGVETQYF.

V is TRBV20-1 and J is TRBJ2-7; D uncertain. In germline, CDR1 is DFQATT, CDR2 SNEGSKA (reference sequence). This CDR3 region has 11 residues. The germline V and J ends were trimmed by 2 bases and 9 bases, with 11 bases remaining between them. CDR3 sequence reads: CSARSPTGQYF. The CDR3 nucleotides read TGCAGTGCTAGATCCCCAACCGGGCAGTACTTC.

The J gene is TRBJ1-2, the V gene TRBV5-1, with TRBD1 as a possible D gene (6 bases). CDR1 SGHRS and CDR2 YFSETQ come from the germline V gene. Deletions cut 4 bases from V and 4 bases from J, with 11 bases between. There are 13 residues in the CDR3. In nucleotides, the CDR3 is TGCGCCAGCAGCCACAGGGAGTCCTATGGCTACACCTTC. Its translation is CASSHRESYGYTF.

Turning to this clonotype: The junction departs from germline at one end; a sequencing error may be responsible. The genes are TRBV5-1 and TRBJ1-2; D possibly corresponds to TRBD1 (5 bases). Germline V CDR1 and CDR2: SGHRS, YFSETQ. This CDR3 is built from 13 residues. CDR3 in DNA: TGTGCCAGCAGCTTAGCGCAGGGCTATGGCTACACCTTC. This encodes CASSLAQGYGYTF.

This chain uses TRBV25-1 with TRBJ2-1, with D possibly matching TRBD2 (6 bases). From germline, CDR1 is MGHDK and CDR2 SYGVNS. The ends were cut back, 3 bases at V and 3 bases at J, with 21 bases in the middle. The CDR3 extends over 18 amino acids. The DNA for the CDR3 is TGTGCCAGCAGTGAGCCCCTAGTGGAGGGGAGAGGCTACAATGAGCAGTTCTTC. It translates to CASSEPLVEGRGYNEQFF. The whole variable domain, remainder taken from reference TRBV25-1 and TRBJ2-1, is EADIYQTPRYLVIGTGKKITLECSQTMGHDKMYWYQQDPGMELHLIHYSYGVNSTEKGDLSSESTVSRIRTEHFPLTLESARPSHTSQYLCASSEPLVEGRGYNEQFFGPGTRLTVL.

The chain couples TRBV6-5 to TRBJ2-7; a possible D gene is TRBD1 (6 bases). Trimming took off 4 bases at V and 1 base at J, with 14 bases between the two ends. The CDR3 is 15 residues long. Germline V gene data show CDR1 as MNHEY and CDR2 as SVGAGI. The CDR3 DNA sequence: TGTGCCAGCAGTTTACAGGGCGGAATGTCCTACGAGCAGTACTTC. This codes for CASSLQGGMSYEQYF.

The J gene is TRBJ2-5, the V gene TRBV11-1, with 10 bases aligning to TRBD1. V lost 4 bases to trimming and J lost 5 bases; unmatched junction nucleotides: 4. Germline lookup yields CDR1 SGHAT and CDR2 FQDESV (reference sequence). CDR3 length equals 14 residues. The CDR3 nucleotides read TGTGCCAGCAGCTCGGGACAGGGGATGGAGACCCAGTACTTC. Translating gives CASSSGQGMETQYF.

The rearrangement joins TRBV5-4 to TRBJ1-4; the match to TRBD1 covers 7 bases. CDR1 and CDR2 (germline): SGHNT, YYREEE (reference sequence). The V segment lost 1 base and the J segment 11 bases; nucleotides outside the gene matches: 5. The CDR3 has 13 residues. The CDR3 is CASSLRTQGKLFF. Written as DNA, the CDR3 is TGTGCCAGCAGCTTGCGGACACAGGGGAAACTGTTTTTT.

The rearrangement joins TRBV9 to TRBJ2-3, with D perhaps matching TRBD2 (5 bases). This CDR3 contains 14 residues. CDR1 and CDR2 (germline): SGDLS, YYNGEE. The V and J ends lost 0 bases and 6 bases respectively, with 11 bases between them. The CDR3 region is CASSVEASSDTQYF. CDR3 sequence (DNA): TGTGCCAGCAGCGTAGAGGCTAGCTCGGATACGCAGTATTTT.

The chain links TRBV3-1 to TRBJ2-1; D might be TRBD2 (6 bases). Germline V lookup: CDR1 LGHDT, CDR2 YNNKEL (reference sequence). This CDR3 region has 13 residues. The V and J ends lost 6 bases and 9 bases respectively, with 15 bases between them. CDR3 residues: CASRRGTAGEQFF. As DNA, the CDR3 is TGTGCCAGCAGACGCGGGACGGCTGGTGAGCAGTTCTTC.

The chain combines TRBV6-4 with TRBJ2-1; 10 bases line up with TRBD2. In germline, CDR1 is MRHNA, CDR2 SNTAGT. The CDR3 is 16 amino acids. The junction had 13 bases not matched to a gene; V was cut back by 5 bases and J by 9 bases. The DNA of the CDR3 is TGTGCCAGCAGTAATAGAGCGGGAGGGCCGACAAGTGAGCAGTTCTTC. Protein: CASSNRAGGPTSEQFF.

J is TRBJ1-4 and V is TRBV28; possibly TRBD1 for D (5 bases). This CDR3 is 14 amino acids long. Germline lookup yields CDR1 MDHEN and CDR2 SYDVKM. Deletions cut 2 bases from V and 10 bases from J, with 14 bases between. The DNA of the CDR3 is TGTGCCAGCAGTTTACTAGGGGTTCTAGGAAAACTGTTTTTT. Protein: CASSLLGVLGKLFF.

V is TRBV12-5 and J is TRBJ2-1; possibly TRBD1 for D (6 bases). CDR1 LGHNT and CDR2 FRNRAP come from the germline V gene. V was clipped by 0 bases and J by 10 bases, with 16 bases between them. The CDR3 sequence is 15 residues long. This CDR3 is CASGLVQAHGGEQFF. The CDR3 DNA follows: TGTGCTAGTGGTTTGGTACAGGCCCATGGGGGCGAGCAGTTCTTC.

The V and J genes are TRBV7-2 and TRBJ2-5; perhaps TRBD1 as D (5 bases). V shed 3 bases and J shed 1 base, with 6 bases lying between them. Germline-derived CDR1 and CDR2 are SGHTA and FQGNSA. This CDR3 has 13 residues. The CDR3 coding sequence is TGTGCCAGCAGCTTTGGGGCCCAAGAGACCCAGTACTTC. As protein: CASSFGAQETQYF. The full variable domain, with the rest looked up from reference TRBV7-2 and TRBJ2-5, is GAGVSQSPSNKVTEKGKDVELRCDPISGHTALYWYRQSLGQGLEFLIYFQGNSAPDKSGLPSDRFSAERTGGSVSTLTIQRTQQEDSAVYLCASSFGAQETQYFGPGTRLLVL.

The chain uses TRBV4-2 and TRBJ1-2; D uncertain. Per the germline V gene, CDR1 is LGHNA and CDR2 is YNFKEQ. V lost 4 bases, J lost 11 bases, and 17 bases lay in between. The CDR3 sequence is 13 residues long. The CDR3 sequence: CASSPDRSSRYTF. In DNA form, the CDR3 reads TGTGCCAGCAGCCCAGACCGGTCGTCTCGATACACCTTC.

The chain combines TRBV9 with TRBJ2-7; D uncertain. Trimming cost V 0 bases and J 5 bases, with 12 bases left between them. The germline V gene encodes CDR1 SGDLS and CDR2 YYNGEE. CDR3 length: 14 amino acids. This chain's CDR3 is CASSVGWDLDEQYF. CDR3 nucleotides: TGTGCCAGCAGCGTAGGGTGGGATCTCGACGAGCAGTACTTC.

V and J are TRBV23-1 and TRBJ2-2; no reliable D call. TRBV23-1 is an open reading frame whose function is uncertain. V was pared by 0 bases and J by 0 bases, with 11 bases between. This CDR3 comprises 17 residues. Here the CDR3 reads CASSQSVLSANTGELFF. CDR3 DNA: TGCGCCAGCAGTCAATCTGTGCTCAGCGCGAACACCGGGGAGCTGTTTTTT.

The chain couples TRBV5-1 to TRBJ1-1; no reliable D call. Germline CDR1 reads SGHRS; CDR2 reads YFSETQ. Between the trimmed V and J ends, which lost 10 bases and 3 bases, there was a span of 13 bases. There are 12 residues in the CDR3. CDR3 sequence (DNA): TGCGCCTACGAGTACGGGGACACTGAAGCTTTCTTT. Its translation is CAYEYGDTEAFF.

The rearrangement links TRBV20-1 to TRBJ2-5; perhaps TRBD1 as D (6 bases). The length of the CDR3 is 15 residues. Germline values: CDR1 DFQATT, CDR2 SNEGSKA (reference sequence). Trimming stripped 6 bases from V and 4 bases from J, with 21 bases between. The CDR3 spells CSAPSPGRGGETQYF. DNA of the CDR3: TGCAGTGCCCCATCACCGGGCAGGGGTGGAGAGACCCAGTACTTC.

The V gene is TRBV9, the J gene TRBJ2-5; the D is unclear. The CDR3 contains 12 residues. V was trimmed by 3 bases and J by 5 bases, leaving 8 bases between them. Germline V gene sequence: CDR1 SGDLS, CDR2 YYNGEE. The CDR3 reads CASSALEETQYF. DNA of the CDR3: TGTGCCAGCAGCGCCCTGGAGGAGACCCAGTACTTC.

The CDR3 nucleotides are TGTGCCAGCAGCTTCGGGTGGACTAATGAAAAACTGTTTTTT. Its protein is CASSFGWTNEKLFF. The chain links TRBV5-4 to TRBJ1-4, with D uncertain. This CDR3 has 14 amino acids. The germline V gene has CDR1 SGHNT and CDR2 YYREEE (reference sequence). V gave up 2 bases and J gave up 2 bases, with 7 bases separating them. The complete variable domain, with remaining parts taken from reference TRBV5-4 and TRBJ1-4, reads ETGVTQSPTHLIKTRGQQVTLRCSSQSGHNTVSWYQQALGQGPQFIFQYYREEENGRGNFPPRFSGLQFPNYSSELNVNALELDDSALYLCASSFGWTNEKLFFGSGTQLSVL.

The chain joins TRBV6-5 to TRBJ1-3; no clear D gene. This CDR3 is 13 amino acids long. The V gene lost 0 bases and the J gene lost 4 bases, with 4 bases spanning the gap. Germline V lookup: CDR1 MNHEY, CDR2 SVGAGI. The CDR3 sequence: CASSYSQGNTIYF. CDR3 DNA: TGTGCCAGCAGTTACTCGCAGGGAAACACCATATATTTT.

The chain joins TRBV20-1 to TRBJ2-7, with no clear D. V gave up 6 bases and J gave up 9 bases, with 18 bases separating them. The length of the CDR3 is 12 residues. Germline V lookup: CDR1 DFQATT, CDR2 SNEGSKA (reference sequence). The CDR3 coding sequence is TGCAGTGCCCCTTTGGGCGGCATACGGCAGTACTTC. It is translated as CSAPLGGIRQYF.

The chain has TRBV3-1 and TRBJ2-7; no firm D call. CDR1 and CDR2 from the germline V gene are LGHDT and YNNKEL (reference sequence). Deletions cut 2 bases from V and 3 bases from J, with 5 bases between. The CDR3 has 12 amino acids. CDR3 loop: CASSQIGYEQYF. As DNA, the CDR3 is TGTGCCAGCAGCCAAATCGGCTACGAGCAGTACTTC.

V usage is TRBV5-4 and J usage is TRBJ2-3; no clear D gene. The germline V and J ends were trimmed by 0 bases and 0 bases, with 5 bases remaining between them. In germline, CDR1 is SGHNT, CDR2 YYREEE (reference sequence). The CDR3 covers 14 residues. The CDR3 loop is CASSLVGSTDTQYF. CDR3 bases: TGTGCCAGCAGCTTGGTCGGTAGCACAGATACGCAGTATTTT. The full variable domain, with the rest looked up from reference TRBV5-4 and TRBJ2-3, is ETGVTQSPTHLIKTRGQQVTLRCSSQSGHNTVSWYQQALGQGPQFIFQYYREEENGRGNFPPRFSGLQFPNYSSELNVNALELDDSALYLCASSLVGSTDTQYFGPGTRLTVL.